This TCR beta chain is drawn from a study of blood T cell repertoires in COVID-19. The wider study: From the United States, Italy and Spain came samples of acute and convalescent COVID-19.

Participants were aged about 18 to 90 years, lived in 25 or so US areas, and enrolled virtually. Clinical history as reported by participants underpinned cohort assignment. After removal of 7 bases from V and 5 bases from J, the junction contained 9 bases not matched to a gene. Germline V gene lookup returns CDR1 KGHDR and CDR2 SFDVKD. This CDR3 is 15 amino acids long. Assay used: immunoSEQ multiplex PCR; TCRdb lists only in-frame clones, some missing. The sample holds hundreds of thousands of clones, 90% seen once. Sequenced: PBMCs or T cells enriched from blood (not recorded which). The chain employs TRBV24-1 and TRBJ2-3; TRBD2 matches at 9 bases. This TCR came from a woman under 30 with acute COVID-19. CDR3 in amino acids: CATSSYGTSLDTQYF. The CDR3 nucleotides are TGTGCCACCAGCTCGTACGGGACTAGCTTAGATACGCAGTATTTT.